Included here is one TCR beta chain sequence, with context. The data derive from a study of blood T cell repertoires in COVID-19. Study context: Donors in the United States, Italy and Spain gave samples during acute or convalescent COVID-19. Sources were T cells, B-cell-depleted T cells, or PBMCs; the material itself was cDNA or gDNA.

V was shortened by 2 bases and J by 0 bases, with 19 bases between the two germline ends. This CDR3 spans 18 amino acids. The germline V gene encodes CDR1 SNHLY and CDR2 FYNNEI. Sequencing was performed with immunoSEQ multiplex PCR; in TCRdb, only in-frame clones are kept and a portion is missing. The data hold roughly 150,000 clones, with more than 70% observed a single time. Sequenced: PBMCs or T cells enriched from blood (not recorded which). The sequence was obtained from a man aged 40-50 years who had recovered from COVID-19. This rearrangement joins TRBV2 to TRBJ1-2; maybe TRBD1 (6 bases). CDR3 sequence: CASSELGHRSPANYGYTF. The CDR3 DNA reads TGTGCCAGCAGTGAATTGGGACACCGCTCGCCCGCTAACTATGGCTACACCTTC.